This T cell receptor beta chain originates from a study of technical replicates of blood from a few donors. Trimming stripped 2 bases from V and 3 bases from J, with 23 bases between. This CDR3 region has 19 residues. The germline CDR1 and CDR2 sequences are LNHDA and SQIVND (reference sequence). TCRdb's copy holds only in-frame clones and misses some; the assay was immunoSEQ multiplex PCR. The table has 70,000 to 85,000 clones, around 92% seen once; the top ten hold 0.42%. The sample taken for sequencing was T cells isolated from PBMCs. This chain uses TRBV19 with TRBJ1-5, with a weak D call TRBD1 (6 bases). The receptor was isolated from a human donor in good health. The CDR3 region is CASSINWQGIRLDNQPQHF. CDR3 bases: TGTGCCAGTAGTATAAATTGGCAGGGGATTCGGTTAGACAATCAGCCCCAGCATTTT.